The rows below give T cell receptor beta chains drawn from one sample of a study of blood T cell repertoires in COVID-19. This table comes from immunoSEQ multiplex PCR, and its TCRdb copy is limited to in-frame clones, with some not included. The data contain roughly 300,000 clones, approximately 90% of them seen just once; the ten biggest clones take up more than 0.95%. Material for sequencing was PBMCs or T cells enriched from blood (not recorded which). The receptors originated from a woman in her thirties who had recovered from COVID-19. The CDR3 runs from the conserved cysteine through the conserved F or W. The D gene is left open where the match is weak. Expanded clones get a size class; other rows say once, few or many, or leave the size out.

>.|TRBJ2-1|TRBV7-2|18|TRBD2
TGTGCCAGCAGCTACCAACCCGGGACTAGAAGCTCCTACAATGAGCAGTTCTTC
CASSYQPGTRSSYNEQFF
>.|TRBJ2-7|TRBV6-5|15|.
TGTGCCAGCAGCGCTTATTCGGCAGGGAAGGGCGAGCAGTACTTC
CASSAYSAGKGEQYF
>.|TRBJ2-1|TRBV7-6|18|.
TGTGCCAGCAGCAGACAAGCGTTTAGGGGCAGCTCCTACAATGAGCAGTTCTTC
CASSRQAFRGSSYNEQFF
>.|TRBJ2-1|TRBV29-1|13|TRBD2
TGCAGCGTTGAGGATAGCGGGAGGGCCAAGCAGTTCTTC
CSVEDSGRAKQFF
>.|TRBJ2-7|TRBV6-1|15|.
TGTGCCAGCAGTGAAGCCCCGGTGAGCTCCTACGAGCAGTACTTC
CASSEAPVSSYEQYF
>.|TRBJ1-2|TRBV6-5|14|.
TGTGCCAGCAGTTACTCCACGGCTAACTATGGCTACACCTTC
CASSYSTANYGYTF
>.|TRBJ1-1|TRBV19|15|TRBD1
TGTGCCAGTAGTCCGCGACAGGGAGTGAACACTGAAGCTTTCTTT
CASSPRQGVNTEAFF
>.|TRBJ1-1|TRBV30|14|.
TGTGCCTGGGGGGAGGGGCTGGCCAACACTGAAGCTTTCTTT
CAWGEGLANTEAFF
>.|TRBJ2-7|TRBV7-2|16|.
TGTGCCAGCAGCCCCCGAGGGGGACCTAGGGGCTACGAGCAGTACTTC
CASSPRGGPRGYEQYF
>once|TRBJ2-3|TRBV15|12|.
TGTGCCACCAGCAGGGCAACAGATACGCAGTATTTT
CATSRATDTQYF
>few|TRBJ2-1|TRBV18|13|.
TGTGCCAGCTCACCACTCGGTTCGGATGAGCAGTTCTTC
CASSPLGSDEQFF
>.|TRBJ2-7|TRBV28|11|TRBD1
TGTGCCAGCAGTAACAGGGGCGAGCAGTACTTC
CASSNRGEQYF
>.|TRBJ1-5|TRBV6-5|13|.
TGTGCCAGCAGTTACTCCAGATTCCAGCCCCAGCATTTT
CASSYSRFQPQHF
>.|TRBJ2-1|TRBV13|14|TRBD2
TGTGCCAGCAGCGGTCAGCGGGAGTTCGATGAGCAGTTCTTC
CASSGQREFDEQFF
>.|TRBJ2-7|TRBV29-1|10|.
TGCAGCGTTGGGCAGTACGAGCAGTACTTC
CSVGQYEQYF
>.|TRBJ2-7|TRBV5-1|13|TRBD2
TGCGCCAGCAGGGCTAGCGGGAGGAGCGAGCAGTACTTC
CASRASGRSEQYF
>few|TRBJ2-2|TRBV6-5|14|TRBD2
TGTGCCAGCAGTTGGACTAGCGACACCGGGGAGCTGTTTTTT
CASSWTSDTGELFF
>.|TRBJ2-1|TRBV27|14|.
TGTGCCAGCAGTGTAACCCAGGGGGGCCATGAGCAGTTCTTC
CASSVTQGGHEQFF
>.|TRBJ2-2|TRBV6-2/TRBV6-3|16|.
TGTGCCAGCAGTTATACTAGGGCGGCCAACACCGGGGAGCTGTTTTTT
CASSYTRAANTGELFF
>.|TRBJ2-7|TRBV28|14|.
TGTGCCAGCAGTTTAACCGGACAGCCCTACGAGCAGTACTTC
CASSLTGQPYEQYF
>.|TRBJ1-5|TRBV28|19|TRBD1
TGTGCCAGCACCCTGTCCCTCCTGACAGGGGCTGATGAAAATCAGCCCCAGCATTTT
CASTLSLLTGADENQPQHF
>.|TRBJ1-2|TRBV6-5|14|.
TGTGCCAGCAGCCGCGACAGAAGCAACTATGGCTACACCTTC
CASSRDRSNYGYTF
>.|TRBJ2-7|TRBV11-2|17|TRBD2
TGTGCCAGCAGCTTCCTACTAGCGGAAAAGTTCTCCTACGAGCAGTACTTC
CASSFLLAEKFSYEQYF
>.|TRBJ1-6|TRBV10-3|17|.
TGTGCCATCAGTGAGCGACTAGGAGGGGACTCGGGATCACCCCTCCACTTT
CAISERLGGDSGSPLHF